Detailed here is one T cell receptor (beta chain). Measured with immunoSEQ multiplex PCR; TCRdb has only the in-frame clones, and not every one. The sample holds 14,000 or so clones, roughly 88% seen once. This sample was taken from a study of technical replicates of blood from a few donors. Sequenced sample: PBMCs. The receptor was isolated from a human donor in good health.

The CDR3 reads CASSVGAGTQYF. CDR3 coding DNA: TGTGCCAGCAGTGTAGGGGCTGGGACCCAGTACTTC. The chain has TRBV27 and TRBJ2-5; weak D call: TRBD1 (5 bases). The CDR3 loop spans 12 amino acids. The V and J ends lost 5 bases and 7 bases respectively, with 11 bases between them. Germline V gives CDR1 MNHEY, CDR2 SMNVEV (reference sequence).